The following is a T cell receptor beta chain sequence with its context. RNA was extracted and reverse transcribed into cDNA as the sequencing template. Some clones are missing from TCRdb's copy, which holds only in-frame ones; the method was immunoSEQ multiplex PCR. The sample records roughly 180,000 clones, roughly 63% being singletons. Germline CDR1 and CDR2: SGHRS and YFSETQ. Trimming took 0 bases from V and 6 from J, leaving 12 bases between them. This CDR3 has 15 residues. This record comes from a study of CD8+ T cells in alopecia areata. Study overall: It was 6 to 18 months of tofacitinib, and then there were 6 months off drug.

The chain combines TRBV5-1 with TRBJ2-2; a weak D match, TRBD2 (6 bases). The receptor was derived from a human donor with alopecia areata. This material consisted of CD4+ T cells sorted from blood, taken at week 0. The DNA for the CDR3 is TGCGCCAGCAGCTTGGCCGCGGCTAGCGCCGGGGAGCTGTTTTTT. Translation gives CASSLAAASAGELFF.